The rows below give T cell receptor beta chains drawn from one sample of a study of cytomegalovirus exposure and HLA in healthy donors. Profiled with immunoSEQ multiplex PCR; TCRdb holds only in-frame clones, not every one. The sample holds under 150,000 clones; about 83% are singletons and the top ten take about 5%. The sequenced sample consisted of PBMCs. These receptors all come from a woman younger than 45 in good health and CMV-seronegative. Each CDR3 is given with its conserved first and last residue. Clone size is stated in some rows and not others, as once, few, many or a class when expanded.

clone_size	v_call	j_call	cdr3_aa
NA	TRBV15	TRBJ1-5	CATSTEGQHQPQHF
NA	TRBV28	TRBJ2-1	CASTPAESSYNEQFF
NA	TRBV13	TRBJ2-3	CASSPRTGGPADTQYF
NA	TRBV13	TRBJ1-3	CASSPFPPGTGGFGNTIYF
NA	TRBV6-5	TRBJ1-4	CASSYDRMNEKLFF
NA	TRBV28	NA	CASSLTASGVWPYEQYF
NA	TRBV7-2	TRBJ2-3	CASSEFPQDNADTQYF
NA	TRBV28	TRBJ2-1	CASSPGLAGGPRHYNEQFF
NA	TRBV4-1	TRBJ2-5	CASSHGQPGVQETQYF
NA	TRBV4-3	TRBJ2-1	CASSSAGGSYNEQFF
NA	TRBV4-1	TRBJ1-2	CASSPVGQGSYGYTF
NA	TRBV5-4	TRBJ2-3	CASSSLAGTPDTQYF
NA	TRBV19	TRBJ2-3	CASRLAGAADTQYF
NA	TRBV6-5	TRBJ2-7	CASRRQGASYEQYF
few	TRBV18	TRBJ1-1	CASSPEGVSRMNTEAFF
NA	TRBV19	TRBJ2-2	CASSMFPQGFHTGELFF
NA	TRBV6-5	TRBJ1-2	CASSYSGVNYGYTF
NA	TRBV9	TRBJ2-1	CASSVGPAGGSNEQFF
NA	TRBV5-8	TRBJ1-2	CASSWTGRYGYTF
once	TRBV5-1	TRBJ1-1	CASSVDRANTEAFF
NA	TRBV21-1	TRBJ1-1	CASSTSGRTEAFF
NA	TRBV7-9	TRBJ1-2	CASSSLGGQEAINYGYTF
few	TRBV10-3	TRBJ1-2	CAISESWGLYGYTF
NA	TRBV4-3	TRBJ2-3	CASSAGGGGWDTQYF
NA	TRBV9	TRBJ2-3	CASSEATTRVDTQYF